The present T cell receptor (beta chain) was sequenced within a study of cytomegalovirus exposure and HLA in healthy donors (dated by TCRdb to the late 2010s). About the study as a whole: According to an earlier analysis of 587 of the donors, 150 million to 200 million T cells yielded 95 million to 140 million unique TCR beta sequences and less than 300 Gb of sequence data. About 300 gigabases of sequencing data and approximately 85 million unique TCR sequences were included in an early release covering over 600 HLA-typed donors. Among the approximately 400 genotyped donors, under 90% belonged to the genetic ancestry cluster associated with self-reported Caucasian donors. The aim of the study was to test whether cataloging public T cell receptors could identify signatures of past pathogen exposure. The T cell repertoires of several hundred subjects were profiled by immunosequencing and related to cytomegalovirus serostatus. A separate validation cohort of about 110 different subjects was used in addition to the roughly 700-subject first cohort. To predict cytomegalovirus infection status, the study combined high-throughput TCR immunosequencing, statistical association of individual TCRs with disease status, and machine learning. A later analysis re-analyzed previously published TCR beta repertoires from 550 to 700 donors and added high-resolution HLA genotyping to study TCR occurrence patterns. The later analysis used no new phenotypic data to find candidate immune exposures, relying instead on TCR beta sequences and their occurrence across donors. In an earlier analysis of a few hundred of the donors, high-throughput TCR beta sequencing was used to judge whether each TCR beta V gene segment behaved as functional or pseudogenic. Donor age, sex, ethnicity and CMV serostatus were collected together with the repertoire data. Genome-wide SNP genotypes for about 60% of the roughly 700 donors were used in a later genetic analysis, which treated that subset as a discovery cohort. Every discovery cohort repertoire had been produced on one sequencing platform. Class I and class II HLA loci were covered by the typing at four-digit resolution. The number of typed donors differed by locus: about 620-640 for A, B, C, DRB1 and DQB1; approximately 520 for DQA1; some 610 for DPA1; and approximately 450 for DPB1. About five DR-DQ haplotypes were treated as single units for association and clustering because of strong linkage in the cohort. On average, roughly 250,000 unique TCR beta nucleotide sequences were sequenced per donor among more than 350 genotyped donors of the cohort, with 15% to 20% of those sequences being non-productive. The full study reports these points: Strong co-occurrence of HLA alleles, especially DR and DQ, made assigning TCR associations to individual alleles difficult. A later analysis found that HLA-associated TCR beta chains were more clonally expanded and had lower generation probabilities than equally common non-associated chains. Linkage disequilibrium might explain the correlated functional status among segregating V segments, but an unknown experimental factor could not be ruled out. A further reported finding was that TCR beta sequences accurately predicted the HLA-A and HLA-B alleles for most subjects in the first cohort. At a false discovery rate of 0.05, a later analysis linked around 17,000 TCR beta sequences to specific HLA alleles. Several of the top co-occurrence clusters appeared to be linked to parvovirus B19, influenza, CMV and Epstein-Barr virus, according to a later analysis. In a later genetic analysis, fewer N-insertions in productive TCRs were reported among donors in an Asian-associated ancestry cluster than the 666-donor mean. Sequencing depth was assumed to be roughly uniform across donors in the presence/absence analyses, though that assumption may not hold. An earlier analysis of 587 of the donors showed that most TCR beta V segments appeared in productive rearrangements either about 87% or about 30% of the time, which broadly matched IMGT annotations. Cytomegalovirus status was reported to be diagnosed by the classifier with high specificity and sensitivity in both the original and validation cohorts. In a later analysis, TCR association rates were found to vary across HLA loci, with the most associated TCRs seen for DRB1 alleles and the fewest for HLA-C alleles. A cluster of highly shared sequence variants was judged likely to be a technical artifact of the sequencing pipeline. Some IMGT-functional V segments, including TRBV6-2 and TRBV6-3, could not be told apart with the 87-base-pair reads, so those segments were excluded. Across donors, most TCR sequences were observed very rarely, whereas some public TCRs were present in many individuals. It was suggested by the authors that the approach could potentially be generalized to other disease states and immunological phenotypes. The study gave a list of over 150 TCR beta chains associated with cytomegalovirus. A later analysis found that most CMV-associated TCR beta chains appeared HLA-restricted, with HLA associations seemingly driven largely by CMV exposure. CMV serostatus was the only immune exposure information available for the cohort. Because counts were too low, about 18 rarely observed V segments, including chromosome 9 orphons, were left out of the earlier analysis of 587 of the donors. Only TCR beta chains were sequenced in this cohort, and the absence of alpha or paired-chain data limited detectable features. A later genetic analysis associated a missense DCLRE1C variant with V-gene and J-gene trimming of TCR beta chains, and an independent cohort replicated the association. In vitro tests confirmed that three of the cytomegalovirus-associated TCR beta chains recognize cytomegalovirus antigens. HLA typing was unavailable for some donors at each locus, so association tests used only the typed subset.

Library prep was done by the immunoSEQ multiplex PCR assay. For the multiplex PCR, a mixture combining 60 forward primers for TCR Vbeta segments and 13 reverse primers for TCR Jbeta segments was used. A multiplex PCR assay on genomic DNA amplified the CDR3 region of rearranged TCR beta genes. The amplified TCR beta libraries were sequenced on the Illumina HiSeq System as 87-base-pair reads. In the authors' own workflow: A later analysis counted some 74 million unique TCR beta chains across the 650 to 800 repertoires, and some 11 million of these chains were shared by at least two donors. To remove PCR and sequencing errors, raw reads were error-corrected and collapsed into unique sequences using a nearest-neighbor algorithm that merged closely related sequences. CDR3 sequences were aligned to IMGT reference sequences to assign V, D and J gene segments. For a sequence to be retained, a match of at least six nucleotides was required to both a V gene segment and a J gene segment. Rearrangements were called productive when the CDR3 lacked stop codons and stayed in frame with V and J; all others were non-productive. Following IMGT convention, CDR3 was defined as the stretch from the second conserved V-encoded cysteine to the conserved J-encoded phenylalanine. In an earlier analysis of more than 550 of the donors, sequences lacking an unambiguous match to a single V gene segment were excluded. An earlier analysis of several hundred of the donors called V segments functional above 56.7% productive rearrangements and segregating when the between-donor standard deviation exceeded 5%. A statistical classification framework was built to diagnose cytomegalovirus status from the catalog of TCR beta chain sequences. A later analysis assigned V and J genes by comparing TCR nucleotide sequences with IMGT/GENE-DB human TR gene sequences. The TCRdist pipeline was used in a later analysis to assign CDR3 sequences and most-parsimonious VDJ recombination scenarios. In a later analysis, each TCR beta chain was defined by its CDR3 amino acid sequence together with its V-gene family, and reads without a unique V-gene family were excluded. As a way to deal with suspected cross-contamination and a sequencing artifact, a later analysis dropped hundreds of nucleotide sequences that were highly shared and had low generation probability. For each public chain, a later analysis derived a clonal expansion index from normalized ranks of inferred template counts within each repertoire. A later analysis computed generation probabilities with a VDJ recombination model fitted to out-of-frame rearrangements, and checked the results against IGoR. Hypergeometric tests were used in a later analysis to score TCR-TCR, TCR-HLA and TCR-CMV co-occurrence, with a repertoire-size bias correction applied to the TCR pairs. False discovery rates were estimated in a later analysis by permuting HLA or CMV assignments 20 times. In a later analysis, co-occurring TCRs were grouped using DBSCAN, with TCRdist sequence similarity added in when clustering inside HLA-allele-positive subsets. Co-occurrence clustering excluded repertoires with fewer than 30,000 or more than 120,000 public chains, plus five with anomalous nucleotide sharing. The clones in this table, taken by TCRdb from immuneACCESS, are in-frame only. Not every clone is retained; where verified, under half of the shortfall comes from an unresolved V gene, and the cause of the rest is unknown. V, J and clone size are taken as reported in that table, and D and trimming were inferred from the DNA itself. The table for this sample lists about 150,000 clones; 70% to 80% of them were counted only once. The leading ten clones occupy about 13% of the sample.

According to the germline V gene (reference sequence), CDR1 reads PRHDT and CDR2 reads FYEKMQ. Trimming accounts for 5 bases at V and 3 bases at J, while the number of junction bases matched to no gene is 19. Reading from cysteine to phenylalanine, the CDR3 counts 20 amino acids. The kept DNA is CDR3 alone, 60 bases in frame from the first base. The cohort comprised more than 550 healthy bone marrow donors. Cohort members were all nominally healthy when sampled, although unrecorded immune exposures were likely present. The donor was CMV seropositive and was included in the group of 250 to 350 seropositive cohort members. Every donor gave a peripheral blood sample, and the peripheral blood mononuclear cells from that sample were used for TCR beta sequencing. The Qiagen DNeasy Blood Extraction Kit was used to extract genomic DNA from the blood cell samples. Comment on this clone: Which antigen it targets is not known. Per-base quality was not reported, and no clone a single base away is much larger than it.

The receptor was isolated from a man aged 30 to 39 in good health and CMV-seropositive. The source material was PBMCs. In this chain, TRBV13 is recombined with TRBJ2-7; 13 central nucleotides agree with TRBD2. The DNA is TGTGCCAGCAGCGCGACTGGACTAGCGGGAGAAGTATCTATAAGCTACGAGCAGTACTTC. This yields the protein CASSATGLAGEVSISYEQYF.